A single sample gave rise to the 14 T cell receptor beta chains below, sequenced in a study of immune evolution from preneoplasia to lung adenocarcinoma. Profiling relied on immunoSEQ multiplex PCR, and the TCRdb table lists in-frame clones only, not all of them. Of about 14,000 clones in the sample, roughly 85% were seen once. Input material: FFPE lung adenocarcinoma in situ tissue. The receptors stem from a donor at least 70 years old with lung adenocarcinoma.

This sequence joins TRBV6-6 and TRBJ2-7; perhaps TRBD1 as D (6 bases). Germline V gene lookup returns CDR1 MNHNY and CDR2 SVGAGI (reference sequence). V dropped 6 bases and J dropped 1 base, with 10 bases sitting between them. This CDR3 has 13 amino acids. Written as DNA, the CDR3 is TGTGCCAGCAGGACAGGACATTCCTACGAGCAGTACTTC. This gives the protein CASRTGHSYEQYF.

The chain employs TRBV7-2 and TRBJ2-7, with a weak D call TRBD1 (6 bases). The CDR3 is 15 residues long. The V end was cut by 6 bases, the J end by 4 bases, with 19 bases between. Germline CDR1 reads SGHTA; CDR2 reads FQGNSA. The CDR3 region has the DNA TGTGCCAGCAGGCCCGGACAGAGATTTTCTTACGAGCAGTACTTC. Amino acid sequence: CASRPGQRFSYEQYF.

This chain joins TRBV6-6 and TRBJ1-4; 10 bases agree with TRBD1. This CDR3 has 14 amino acids. CDR1 and CDR2 (germline): MNHNY, SVGAGI (reference sequence). V shed 0 bases, J shed 10 bases, and the junction held 2 bases outside the gene matches. CDR3 residues: CASSYSGQGLKLFF. The DNA for the CDR3 is TGTGCCAGCAGTTACTCGGGACAGGGGTTAAAACTGTTTTTT.

The chain is built from TRBV7-8 and TRBJ2-3; D call uncertain. Trimming shortened V by 4 bases and J by 1 base, and 3 bases separated the two germline ends. This CDR3 has 12 amino acids. CDR1 is SGHVS and CDR2 is FQNEAQ in the germline V gene. The CDR3 sequence is CASSSRTDTQYF. CDR3 DNA sequence: TGTGCCAGCAGCTCCCGCACAGATACGCAGTATTTT.

The rearrangement uses TRBV6-5 and TRBJ2-7; perhaps TRBD2 as D (5 bases). The CDR3 is 14 residues long. Deletions cut 6 bases from V and 5 bases from J, with 17 bases between. Germline values: CDR1 MNHEY, CDR2 SVGAGI. The CDR3 region has the DNA TGTGCCAGCAGGAGGAACAGACTATCGGACGAGCAGTACTTC. Its protein product is CASRRNRLSDEQYF.

The chain employs TRBV7-2 and TRBJ1-2; weak D call: TRBD1 (6 bases). This CDR3 has 15 residues. V lost 1 base to trimming and J lost 2 bases, with 11 bases between them. The germline gives CDR1 SGHTA, CDR2 FQGNSA. The CDR3 region has the DNA TGTGCCAGCAGCTTAGAGACAGGAGGAAACTATGGCTACACCTTC. This codes for CASSLETGGNYGYTF.

This rearrangement joins TRBV11-2 to TRBJ2-2; the D gene is possibly TRBD1 (6 bases). The CDR3 runs 15 residues. The V end lost 1 base, the J end lost 1 base, and 7 bases lay between the germline ends. Germline V gene lookup returns CDR1 SGHAT and CDR2 FQNNGV. The DNA of the CDR3 is TGTGCCAGCAGCTTAGGCAGGGGGAACACCGGGGAGCTGTTTTTT. Protein product: CASSLGRGNTGELFF.

The chain joins TRBV27 to TRBJ2-5, with 13 bases fitting TRBD2. Germline CDR1 and CDR2: MNHEY and SMNVEV (reference sequence). J was trimmed by 2 bases and V by 8 bases; bases with no gene match: 5. CDR3 length equals 15 residues. The DNA of the CDR3 is TGTGCCAGCGTCAAACTAGCGGGAGGGCAAGAGACCCAGTACTTC. Amino acids: CASVKLAGGQETQYF.

The V and J genes are TRBV18 and TRBJ1-5; TRBD1 matches 8 bases. Germline V gives CDR1 KGHSH, CDR2 LQKENI. The length of the CDR3 is 13 residues. V was pared by 3 bases and J by 7 bases, with 2 bases of the junction left unmatched. CDR3 residues: CASSPDREQPQHF. DNA for the CDR3: TGTGCCAGCTCACCGGACAGGGAACAGCCCCAGCATTTT. The entire variable domain, with the rest obtained from reference TRBV18 and TRBJ1-5, is as follows: NAGVMQNPRHLVRRRGQEARLRCSPMKGHSHVYWYRQLPEEGLKFMVYLQKENIIDESGMPKERFSAEFPKEGPSILRIQQVVRGDSAAYFCASSPDREQPQHFGDGTRLSIL.

A few counts support this clone. The rearrangement links TRBV5-6 to TRBJ2-5; 10 bases are a match to TRBD1. The CDR3 spans 16 residues. Germline CDR1 and CDR2: SGHDT and YYEEEE. Trimming at V came to 1 base and at J to 4 bases, leaving 7 bases not matched to a gene. CDR3 protein: CASSLNPGTGVETQYF. The CDR3 DNA is TGTGCCAGCAGCTTGAACCCCGGGACAGGGGTAGAGACCCAGTACTTC.

DNA for the CDR3: TGCGCCAGCAGCCTGGGACTAATTTACAATGAGCAGTTCTTC. Translating gives CASSLGLIYNEQFF. The chain is built from TRBV5-1 and TRBJ2-1; 7 bases match TRBD2. V shed 4 bases, J shed 4 bases, and the junction held 5 bases outside the gene matches. Per germline, CDR1 SGHRS and CDR2 YFSETQ. This CDR3 is built from 14 residues. The entire variable domain, with the rest obtained from reference TRBV5-1 and TRBJ2-1, is as follows: KAGVTQTPRYLIKTRGQQVTLSCSPISGHRSVSWYQQTPGQGLQFLFEYFSETQRNKGNFPGRFSGRQFSNSRSEMNVSTLELGDSALYLCASSLGLIYNEQFFGPGTRLTVL.

This clone was picked up a small number of times. The chain joins TRBV18 to TRBJ2-7; 8 bases match TRBD1. The CDR3 is 12 amino acids. Germline lookup yields CDR1 KGHSH and CDR2 LQKENI. Losses at the gene ends were 4 bases for V and 7 bases for J; bases not matched to a gene: 3. The CDR3 reads CASSLGQGEQYF. The DNA for the CDR3 is TGTGCCAGCTCACTTGGACAGGGTGAGCAGTACTTC.

The chain combines TRBV27 with TRBJ2-1, with 11 bases matching TRBD1. CDR3 size: 15 residues. V dropped 7 bases and J dropped 3; count of bases not matched to a gene: 5. Germline CDR1 reads MNHEY; CDR2 reads SMNVEV (reference sequence). CDR3 sequence: CASTPGTGGYNEQFF. DNA for the CDR3: TGTGCCAGCACTCCGGGGACAGGGGGCTACAATGAGCAGTTCTTC.

V is TRBV30 and J is TRBJ1-3; 7 positions match TRBD1. This CDR3 region has 14 residues. V lost 8 bases to trimming and J lost 4 bases; unmatched junction nucleotides: 11. Germline CDR1 GTSNPN, CDR2 SVGIG (reference sequence). The CDR3 region is CAVRDSRLGNTIYF. CDR3 DNA sequence: TGTGCCGTGAGGGACAGCCGACTCGGAAACACCATATATTTT. The whole variable domain, filled in from reference TRBV30 and TRBJ1-3, reads SQTIHQWPATLVQPVGSPLSLECTVEGTSNPNLYWYRQAAGRGLQLLFYSVGIGQISSEVPQNLSASRPQDRQFILSSKKLLLSDSGFYLCAVRDSRLGNTIYFGEGSWLTVV.